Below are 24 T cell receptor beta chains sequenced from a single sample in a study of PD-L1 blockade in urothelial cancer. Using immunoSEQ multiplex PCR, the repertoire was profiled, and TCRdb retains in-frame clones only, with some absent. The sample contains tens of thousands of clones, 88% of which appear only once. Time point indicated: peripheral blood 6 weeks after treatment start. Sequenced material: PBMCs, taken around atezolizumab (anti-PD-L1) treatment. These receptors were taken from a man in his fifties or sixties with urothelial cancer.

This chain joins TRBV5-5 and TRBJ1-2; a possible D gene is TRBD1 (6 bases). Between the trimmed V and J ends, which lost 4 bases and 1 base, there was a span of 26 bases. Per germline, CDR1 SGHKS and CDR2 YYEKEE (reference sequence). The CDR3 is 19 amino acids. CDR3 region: CASSRRSGDYVGGNYGYTF. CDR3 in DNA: TGTGCCAGCAGCCGCCGGTCAGGGGATTATGTCGGAGGTAACTATGGCTACACCTTC. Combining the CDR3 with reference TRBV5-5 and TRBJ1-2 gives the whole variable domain DAGVTQSPTHLIKTRGQQVTLRCSPISGHKSVSWYQQVLGQGPQFIFQYYEKEERGRGNFPDRFSARQFPNYSSELNVNALLLGDSALYLCASSRRSGDYVGGNYGYTFGSGTRLTVV.

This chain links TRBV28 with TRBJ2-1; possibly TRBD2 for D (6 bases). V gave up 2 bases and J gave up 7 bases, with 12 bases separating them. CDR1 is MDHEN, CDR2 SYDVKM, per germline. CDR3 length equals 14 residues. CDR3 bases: TGTGCCAGCAGTTTAGCGGGGCGGGATAATGAGCAGTTCTTC. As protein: CASSLAGRDNEQFF.

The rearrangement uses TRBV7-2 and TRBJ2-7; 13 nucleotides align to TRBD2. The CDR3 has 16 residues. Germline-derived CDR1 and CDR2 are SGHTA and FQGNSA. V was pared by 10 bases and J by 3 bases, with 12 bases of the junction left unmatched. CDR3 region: CAIRLAGGLVGYEQYF. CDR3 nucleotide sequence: TGTGCCATCCGACTAGCGGGAGGCCTGGTCGGCTACGAGCAGTACTTC. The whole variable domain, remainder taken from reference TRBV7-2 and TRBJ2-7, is GAGVSQSPSNKVTEKGKDVELRCDPISGHTALYWYRQSLGQGLEFLIYFQGNSAPDKSGLPSDRFSAERTGGSVSTLTIQRTQQEDSAVYLCAIRLAGGLVGYEQYFGPGTRLTVT.

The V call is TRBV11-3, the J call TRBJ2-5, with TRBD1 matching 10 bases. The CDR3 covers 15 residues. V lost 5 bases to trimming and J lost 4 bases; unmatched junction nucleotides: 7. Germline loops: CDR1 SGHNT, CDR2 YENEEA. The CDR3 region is CASSPGTGEAETQYF. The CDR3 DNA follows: TGTGCCAGCAGCCCGGGGACAGGGGAAGCAGAGACCCAGTACTTC.

The CDR3 sequence: CATTRREVGMGQETQYF. CDR3 sequence (DNA): TGCGCCACCACGAGGCGGGAGGTAGGAATGGGCCAAGAGACCCAGTACTTC. The rearrangement uses TRBV4-1 and TRBJ2-5; 8 bases line up with TRBD2. With 10 bases clipped from V and 1 base from J, the junction kept 17 bases outside the gene matches. The CDR3 extends over 17 amino acids. Germline CDR1 reads MGHRA; CDR2 reads YSYEKL.

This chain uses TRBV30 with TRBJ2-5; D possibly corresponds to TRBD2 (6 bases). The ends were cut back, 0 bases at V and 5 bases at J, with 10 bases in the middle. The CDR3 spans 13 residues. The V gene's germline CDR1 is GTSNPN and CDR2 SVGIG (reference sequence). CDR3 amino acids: CAWSVLGGETQYF. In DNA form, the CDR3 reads TGTGCCTGGAGTGTACTTGGGGGGGAGACCCAGTACTTC.

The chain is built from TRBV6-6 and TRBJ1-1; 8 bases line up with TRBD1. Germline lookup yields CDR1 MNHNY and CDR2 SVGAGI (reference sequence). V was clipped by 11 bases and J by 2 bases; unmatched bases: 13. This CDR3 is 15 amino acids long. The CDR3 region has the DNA TGTGCCTTGACAAAGACAGGGGTTCAAAACACTGAAGCTTTCTTT. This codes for CALTKTGVQNTEAFF.

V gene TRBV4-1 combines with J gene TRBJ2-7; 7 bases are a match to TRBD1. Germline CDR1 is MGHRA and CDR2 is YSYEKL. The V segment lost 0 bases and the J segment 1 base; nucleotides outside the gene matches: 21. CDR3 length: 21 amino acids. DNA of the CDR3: TGCGCCAGCAGCCAAGATGTGAAGGGGGCCGCTTTGAGTTTCTTTTCCTACGAGCAGTACTTC. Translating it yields CASSQDVKGAALSFFSYEQYF.

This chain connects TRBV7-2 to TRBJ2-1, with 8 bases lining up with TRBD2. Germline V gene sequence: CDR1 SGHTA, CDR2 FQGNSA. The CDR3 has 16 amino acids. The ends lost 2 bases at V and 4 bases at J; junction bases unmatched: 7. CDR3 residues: CASSLSRGGGYNEQFF. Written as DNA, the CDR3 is TGTGCCAGCAGCTTAAGTCGGGGGGGCGGGTACAATGAGCAGTTCTTC.

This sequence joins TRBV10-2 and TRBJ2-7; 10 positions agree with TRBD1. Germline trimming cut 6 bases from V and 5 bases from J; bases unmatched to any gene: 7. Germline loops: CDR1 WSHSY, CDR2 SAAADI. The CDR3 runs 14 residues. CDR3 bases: TGCGCCAGCAGAGAACCGGGACAGGGGAACGAGCAGTACTTC. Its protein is CASREPGQGNEQYF.

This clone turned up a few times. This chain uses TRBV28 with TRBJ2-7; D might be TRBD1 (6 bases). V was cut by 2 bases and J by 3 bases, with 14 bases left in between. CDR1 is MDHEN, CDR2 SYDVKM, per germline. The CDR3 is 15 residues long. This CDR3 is CASSLRTEPYYEQYF. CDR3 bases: TGTGCCAGCAGTTTAAGGACAGAACCCTACTACGAGCAGTACTTC.

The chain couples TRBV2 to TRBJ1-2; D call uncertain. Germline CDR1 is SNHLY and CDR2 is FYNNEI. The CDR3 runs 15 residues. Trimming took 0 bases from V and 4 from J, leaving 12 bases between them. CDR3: CASSEAQGGSYGYTF. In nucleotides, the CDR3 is TGTGCCAGCAGTGAAGCGCAAGGAGGAAGCTATGGCTACACCTTC. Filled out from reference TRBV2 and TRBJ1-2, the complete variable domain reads EPEVTQTPSHQVTQMGQEVILRCVPISNHLYFYWYRQILGQKVEFLVSFYNNEISEKSEIFDDQFSVERPDGSNFTLKIRSTKLEDSAMYFCASSEAQGGSYGYTFGSGTRLTVV.

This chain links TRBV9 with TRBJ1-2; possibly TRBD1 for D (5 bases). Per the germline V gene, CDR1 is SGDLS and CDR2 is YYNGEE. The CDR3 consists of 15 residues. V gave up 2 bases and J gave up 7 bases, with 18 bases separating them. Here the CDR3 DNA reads TGTGCCAGCAGCGTTTCCCAACAAGGGGCCGGTGGCTACACCTTC. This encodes CASSVSQQGAGGYTF.

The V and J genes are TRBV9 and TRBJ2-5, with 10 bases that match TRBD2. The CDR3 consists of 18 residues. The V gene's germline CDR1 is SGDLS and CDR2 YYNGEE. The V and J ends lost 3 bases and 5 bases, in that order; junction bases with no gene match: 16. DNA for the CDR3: TGTGCCAGCAGCGAGGGGTCGGGCCTAGCGGGAGCCGGGGAGACCCAGTACTTC. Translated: CASSEGSGLAGAGETQYF.

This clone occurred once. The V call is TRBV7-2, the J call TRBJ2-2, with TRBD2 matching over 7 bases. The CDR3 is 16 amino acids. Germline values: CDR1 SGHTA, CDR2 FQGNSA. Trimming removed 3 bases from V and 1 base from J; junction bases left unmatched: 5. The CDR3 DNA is TGTGCCAGCAGCTTGGGAGGACTAGGGAACACCGGGGAGCTGTTTTTT. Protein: CASSLGGLGNTGELFF. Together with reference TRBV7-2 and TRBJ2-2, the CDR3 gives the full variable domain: GAGVSQSPSNKVTEKGKDVELRCDPISGHTALYWYRQSLGQGLEFLIYFQGNSAPDKSGLPSDRFSAERTGGSVSTLTIQRTQQEDSAVYLCASSLGGLGNTGELFFGEGSRLTVL.

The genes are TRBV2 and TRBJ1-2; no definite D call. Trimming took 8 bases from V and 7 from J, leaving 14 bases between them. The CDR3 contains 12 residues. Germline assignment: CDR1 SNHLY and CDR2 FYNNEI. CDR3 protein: CASDVGRAGYTF. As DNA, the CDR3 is TGTGCCAGCGACGTAGGGCGGGCTGGCTACACCTTC.

CDR3 DNA sequence: TGTGCCAGCAGTTACCCCGGGACAGAGGATGGCTACACCTTC. Its protein is CASSYPGTEDGYTF. This chain links TRBV6-5 with TRBJ1-2, with 7 nucleotides matching TRBD1. This CDR3 spans 14 amino acids. The ends lost 2 bases at V and 6 bases at J; junction bases unmatched: 6. The germline V gene encodes CDR1 MNHEY and CDR2 SVGAGI.

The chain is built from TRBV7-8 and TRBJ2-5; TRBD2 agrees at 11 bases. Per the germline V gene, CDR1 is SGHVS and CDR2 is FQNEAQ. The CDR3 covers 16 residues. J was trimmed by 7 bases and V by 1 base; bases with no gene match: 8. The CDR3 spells CASSLETPSGRSTQYF. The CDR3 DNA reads TGTGCCAGCAGCTTAGAAACACCTAGCGGGAGGTCGACCCAGTACTTC.

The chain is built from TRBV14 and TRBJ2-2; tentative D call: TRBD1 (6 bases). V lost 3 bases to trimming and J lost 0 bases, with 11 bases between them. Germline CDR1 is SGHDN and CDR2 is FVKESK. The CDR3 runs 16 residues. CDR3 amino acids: CASSQSGTPNTGELFF. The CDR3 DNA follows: TGTGCCAGCAGCCAGTCCGGGACACCGAACACCGGGGAGCTGTTTTTT.

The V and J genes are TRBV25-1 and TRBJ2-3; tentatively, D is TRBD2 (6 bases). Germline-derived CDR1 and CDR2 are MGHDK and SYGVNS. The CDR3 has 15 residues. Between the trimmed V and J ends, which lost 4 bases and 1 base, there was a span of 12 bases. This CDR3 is CASSVGGAGTDTQYF. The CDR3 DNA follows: TGTGCCAGCAGTGTCGGAGGGGCCGGCACAGATACGCAGTATTTT.

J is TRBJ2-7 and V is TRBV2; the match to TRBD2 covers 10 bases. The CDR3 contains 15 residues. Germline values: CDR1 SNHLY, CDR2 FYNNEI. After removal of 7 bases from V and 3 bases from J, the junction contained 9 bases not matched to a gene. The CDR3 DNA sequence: TGTGCCAGCAAAGCGGGAGGGCCCTCGGGCTACGAGCAGTACTTC. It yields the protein CASKAGGPSGYEQYF.

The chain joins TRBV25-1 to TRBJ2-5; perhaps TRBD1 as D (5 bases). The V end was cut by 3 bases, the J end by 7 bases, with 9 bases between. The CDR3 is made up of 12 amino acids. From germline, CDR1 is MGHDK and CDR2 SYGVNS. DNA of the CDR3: TGTGCCAGCAGTGACAGGGTTGGGACCCAGTACTTC. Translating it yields CASSDRVGTQYF.

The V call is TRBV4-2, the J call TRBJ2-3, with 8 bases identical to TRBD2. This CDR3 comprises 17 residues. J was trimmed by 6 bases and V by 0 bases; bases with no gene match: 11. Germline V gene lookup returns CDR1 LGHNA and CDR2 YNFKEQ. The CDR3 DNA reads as TGTGCCAGCAGCCAAGAGGCTAGCGGGCTAATCGGCGATACGCAGTATTTT. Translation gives CASSQEASGLIGDTQYF.

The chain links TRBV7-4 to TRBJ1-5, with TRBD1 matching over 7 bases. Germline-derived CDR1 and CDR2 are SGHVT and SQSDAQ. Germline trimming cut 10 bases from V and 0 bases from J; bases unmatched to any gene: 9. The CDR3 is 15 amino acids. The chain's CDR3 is CAILRDSYSNQPQHF. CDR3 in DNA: TGTGCCATACTCCGGGACAGTTATAGCAATCAGCCCCAGCATTTT.